These 27 T cell receptor beta chains share one sample of origin, sequenced in a study of technical replicates of blood from a few donors. The protocol was immunoSEQ multiplex PCR, while the TCRdb copy is restricted to in-frame clones and leaves out a portion. The sample holds some 80,000 clones, 91% seen once. Sample: T cells isolated from PBMCs. Every receptor here comes from a human donor in good health.

J is TRBJ2-5 and V is TRBV5-5; 14 bases line up with TRBD2. V shed 10 bases and J 5 bases; nucleotides not matched to a gene: 10. The CDR3 contains 15 residues. Per germline, CDR1 SGHKS and CDR2 YYEKEE (reference sequence). The CDR3 DNA sequence: TGTGCCGGGGCTGGGACTAGCGGGAGCTGGGAGACCCAGTACTTC. Its protein product is CAGAGTSGSWETQYF.

The V call is TRBV4-2, the J call TRBJ2-3, with D unclear. Germline CDR1 is LGHNA and CDR2 is YNFKEQ. V was trimmed by 2 bases and J by 0 bases, leaving 6 bases between them. This CDR3 is 14 amino acids long. CDR3 in DNA: TGTGCCAGCAGCCAAACTTCTAGCACAGATACGCAGTATTTT. It specifies CASSQTSSTDTQYF.

The genes are TRBV28 and TRBJ2-6, with 7 nucleotides matching TRBD1. Trimming removed 5 bases from V and 1 base from J; junction bases left unmatched: 11. CDR1 is MDHEN, CDR2 SYDVKM, per germline. The CDR3 sequence is 18 residues long. The CDR3 nucleotides are TGTGCCAGCAGTCCAATCGACAGGGCACTATCTGGGGCCAACGTCCTGACTTTC. Protein: CASSPIDRALSGANVLTF. Full variable domain (missing parts from reference TRBV28 and TRBJ2-6): DVKVTQSSRYLVKRTGEKVFLECVQDMDHENMFWYRQDPGLGLRLIYFSYDVKMKEKGDIPEGYSVSREKKERFSLILESASTNQTSMYLCASSPIDRALSGANVLTFGAGSRLTVL.

The DNA for the CDR3 is TGTGCCAGCAGGAGCCAGGGCCACTATGGCTACACCTTC. The encoded protein is CASRSQGHYGYTF. The V and J genes are TRBV6-5 and TRBJ1-2, with D perhaps TRBD1 (5 bases). CDR1 is MNHEY, CDR2 SVGAGI, per germline. There are 13 residues in the CDR3. V lost 6 bases and J lost 3, with 11 bases in between.

The V call is TRBV5-1, the J call TRBJ2-3; 9 nucleotides align to TRBD2. Germline CDR1 and CDR2: SGHRS and YFSETQ. The CDR3 loop spans 16 amino acids. V lost 4 bases and J lost 0; bases outside the gene matches: 6. The CDR3 DNA reads TGCGCCAGCAGCCCAGACACTAGCGGGAGCACAGATACGCAGTATTTT. Encoded protein: CASSPDTSGSTDTQYF.

V is TRBV30 and J is TRBJ1-1; TRBD1 agrees at 7 bases. V shed 3 bases, J shed 5 bases, and the junction held 12 bases outside the gene matches. CDR1 is GTSNPN and CDR2 is SVGIG in the germline V gene (reference sequence). CDR3 length: 15 residues. For the CDR3, the DNA is TGTGCCTGGAGCCTCGGGAGGGGCAGGGGGACTGAAGCTTTCTTT. This gives the protein CAWSLGRGRGTEAFF.

The CDR3 bases are TGTGCCAGCAGCCCGACTGCCCCGGGCGAGCAGTACTTC. Translation gives CASSPTAPGEQYF. The chain is built from TRBV7-3 and TRBJ2-7; D unclear. This CDR3 comprises 13 residues. The V end lost 5 bases, the J end lost 6 bases, and 14 bases lay between the germline ends. Germline V gives CDR1 SGHTA, CDR2 FQGTGA.

The chain links TRBV6-1 to TRBJ2-3; TRBD2 is a possible D gene (6 bases). The germline gives CDR1 MNHNS, CDR2 SASEGT. The V gene lost 0 bases and the J gene lost 0 bases, with 7 bases spanning the gap. This CDR3 spans 15 amino acids. The CDR3 loop is CASSEAGGSTDTQYF. CDR3 DNA sequence: TGTGCCAGCAGTGAAGCCGGGGGTAGCACAGATACGCAGTATTTT.

CDR3 in amino acids: CASSGEQTGNTIYF. CDR3 coding DNA: TGTGCCAGCAGTGGGGAGCAGACTGGAAACACCATATATTTT. The chain is built from TRBV2 and TRBJ1-3; D is undetermined. V was clipped by 4 bases and J by 2 bases, with 9 bases between them. Germline V gene data show CDR1 as SNHLY and CDR2 as FYNNEI. The CDR3 is 14 amino acids.

The chain joins TRBV7-2 to TRBJ1-4, with 7 nucleotides matching TRBD1. The CDR3 spans 16 residues. With V trimmed by 6 bases and J by 8 bases, 15 bases remained unmatched. The germline V gene encodes CDR1 SGHTA and CDR2 FQGNSA. CDR3 sequence (DNA): TGTGCCAGCAGTTTATCTAGACAGGGAGGCAAGGAAAAACTGTTTTTT. Translated: CASSLSRQGGKEKLFF.

This rearrangement joins TRBV28 to TRBJ2-7, with TRBD2 matching over 8 bases. V lost 6 bases, J lost 6 bases, and 7 bases stayed unmatched. Germline CDR1 MDHEN, CDR2 SYDVKM. CDR3 length equals 13 residues. CDR3 residues: CASSLTRGGEQYF. The CDR3 nucleotides read TGTGCCAGCAGCCTCACCCGGGGGGGCGAGCAGTACTTC.

This chain links TRBV30 with TRBJ2-7; 10 bases map to TRBD1. This CDR3 comprises 13 residues. V was pared by 5 bases and J by 4 bases, with 5 bases of the junction left unmatched. Germline V gives CDR1 GTSNPN, CDR2 SVGIG (reference sequence). The CDR3 sequence is CAWGTGDTYEQYF. CDR3 nucleotides: TGTGCCTGGGGGACAGGGGATACTTACGAGCAGTACTTC.

The chain links TRBV15 to TRBJ2-7; tentative D call: TRBD1 (6 bases). The length of the CDR3 is 15 residues. The ends were cut back, 6 bases at V and 0 bases at J, with 15 bases in the middle. CDR1 is LNHNV and CDR2 is YYDKDF in the germline V gene (reference sequence). The CDR3 loop is CATSPSWTVSYEQYF. CDR3 bases: TGTGCCACCAGTCCTAGTTGGACAGTCTCCTACGAGCAGTACTTC. The full variable domain, in which reference TRBV15 and TRBJ2-7 provide the parts outside the CDR3, is DAMVIQNPRYQVTQFGKPVTLSCSQTLNHNVMYWYQQKSSQAPKLLFHYYDKDFNNEADTPDNFQSRRPNTSFCFLDIRSPGLGDTAMYLCATSPSWTVSYEQYFGPGTRLTVT.

The V and J genes are TRBV11-2 and TRBJ1-1; maybe TRBD1 (6 bases). The germline gives CDR1 SGHAT, CDR2 FQNNGV. V gave up 2 bases and J gave up 1 base, with 11 bases separating them. The CDR3 covers 15 residues. This CDR3 reads CASSLIGGSNTEAFF. The CDR3, as DNA: TGTGCCAGCAGCTTAATTGGGGGCTCGAACACTGAAGCTTTCTTT.

This chain joins TRBV2 and TRBJ2-7; 7 positions match TRBD1. The CDR3 contains 12 residues. The germline V gene has CDR1 SNHLY and CDR2 FYNNEI. Losses at the gene ends were 6 bases for V and 5 bases for J; bases not matched to a gene: 4. CDR3 protein: CASRQGIHEQYF. The CDR3 coding sequence is TGTGCCAGCAGACAGGGGATCCACGAGCAGTACTTC.

Written as DNA, the CDR3 is TGTGCCAGCAGTTTATGGTCAACAGGGGATCAGCCCCAGCATTTT. Translating it yields CASSLWSTGDQPQHF. J is TRBJ1-5 and V is TRBV28, with 7 nucleotides matching TRBD1. The CDR3 runs to 15 residues. Unmatched junction bases numbered 4, after V lost 0 bases and J lost 5 bases. Germline CDR1 MDHEN, CDR2 SYDVKM.

CDR3 nucleotide sequence: TGTGCCAGCACCCTTTTACAGGGTATTAGCACAGATACGCAGTATTTT. Its translation: CASTLLQGISTDTQYF. V is TRBV28 and J is TRBJ2-3, with D possibly being TRBD1 (6 bases). This CDR3 spans 16 amino acids. V was clipped by 7 bases and J by 0 bases, with 17 bases between them. Germline values: CDR1 MDHEN, CDR2 SYDVKM.

The chain links TRBV10-3 to TRBJ2-7, with 8 positions matching TRBD2. The CDR3 is 16 residues long. The junction had 9 bases not matched to a gene; V was cut back by 2 bases and J by 3 bases. In germline, CDR1 is ENHRY, CDR2 SYGVKD. The CDR3 DNA sequence: TGTGCCATCAGTGAGCCCACTAGCGGTGACTACTACGAGCAGTACTTC. Amino acid sequence: CAISEPTSGDYYEQYF.

V is TRBV4-3 and J is TRBJ1-3; 8 bases agree with TRBD1. V was clipped by 2 bases and J by 4 bases; unmatched bases: 7. Germline CDR1 and CDR2: LGHNA and YSLEER. The CDR3 covers 16 residues. CDR3 DNA: TGCGCCAGCAGCCAACTCCAGGGGGCCGAAGGAAACACCATATATTTT. Translated, it gives CASSQLQGAEGNTIYF.

This rearrangement joins TRBV7-9 to TRBJ1-5; the D is unclear. The CDR3 sequence is 12 residues long. Trimming shortened V by 7 bases and J by 7 bases, and 11 bases separated the two germline ends. Germline V gene sequence: CDR1 SEHNR, CDR2 FQNEAQ (reference sequence). DNA for the CDR3: TGTGCCAGCAACGGGGTAGAGCAGCCCCAGCATTTT. This sequence encodes CASNGVEQPQHF.

The CDR3 region has the DNA TGTGCCAGCAGAACCGGGAGCTCTGGAAACACCATATATTTT. Translating gives CASRTGSSGNTIYF. The chain carries TRBV18 and TRBJ1-3; unclear D gene. V lost 8 bases to trimming and J lost 0 bases, with 11 bases between them. The CDR3 contains 14 residues. CDR1 and CDR2 from the germline V gene are KGHSH and LQKENI.

The chain links TRBV5-4 to TRBJ2-1; TRBD1 is a possible D gene (6 bases). Trimming shortened V by 0 bases and J by 0 bases, and 7 bases separated the two germline ends. CDR3 size: 15 residues. Germline CDR1 reads SGHNT; CDR2 reads YYREEE (reference sequence). The CDR3 sequence is CASSLAGASYNEQFF. CDR3 bases: TGTGCCAGCAGCTTGGCAGGGGCCTCCTACAATGAGCAGTTCTTC.

The rearrangement uses TRBV2 and TRBJ2-7; possible D gene TRBD2, 5 bases. The CDR3 runs to 11 residues. Germline CDR1 and CDR2: SNHLY and FYNNEI. The germline V and J ends were trimmed by 7 bases and 5 bases, with 9 bases remaining between them. The CDR3 sequence: CASTLGDEQYF. CDR3 sequence (DNA): TGTGCCAGCACCCTGGGAGACGAGCAGTACTTC. Filled out from reference TRBV2 and TRBJ2-7, the complete variable domain reads EPEVTQTPSHQVTQMGQEVILRCVPISNHLYFYWYRQILGQKVEFLVSFYNNEISEKSEIFDDQFSVERPDGSNFTLKIRSTKLEDSAMYFCASTLGDEQYFGPGTRLTVT.

The chain joins TRBV4-3 to TRBJ2-2, with D unresolved. Germline assignment: CDR1 LGHNA and CDR2 YSLEER. CDR3 size: 16 residues. V was shortened by 0 bases and J by 4 bases, with 12 bases between the two germline ends. The CDR3 protein is CASSQEPSSRTGELFF. The CDR3 DNA follows: TGCGCCAGCAGCCAAGAGCCGAGTTCACGCACCGGGGAGCTGTTTTTT.

The chain joins TRBV4-3 to TRBJ1-2; the D is unclear. Germline-derived CDR1 and CDR2 are LGHNA and YSLEER. The V and J ends lost 1 base and 0 bases respectively, with 15 bases between them. The CDR3 spans 17 residues. CDR3 protein: CASSQVDGRLTNYGYTF. The CDR3 DNA is TGCGCCAGCAGCCAAGTAGATGGCAGGCTAACTAACTATGGCTACACCTTC.

The V gene is TRBV5-4, the J gene TRBJ1-2, with TRBD1 matching over 8 bases. V lost 0 bases, J lost 4 bases, and 8 bases stayed unmatched. There are 16 residues in the CDR3. Germline lookup yields CDR1 SGHNT and CDR2 YYREEE (reference sequence). CDR3 sequence (DNA): TGTGCCAGCAGCTTGGATCCAGGGGGCGACCGCTATGGCTACACCTTC. This sequence encodes CASSLDPGGDRYGYTF.

V is TRBV7-9 and J is TRBJ2-5; 8 bases match TRBD1. The CDR3 sequence is 14 residues long. The germline CDR1 and CDR2 sequences are SEHNR and FQNEAQ (reference sequence). V dropped 5 bases and J dropped 2; count of bases not matched to a gene: 4. This CDR3 reads CASSPGQGQETQYF. Here the CDR3 DNA reads TGTGCCAGCAGCCCAGGACAGGGACAAGAGACCCAGTACTTC. The variable domain in full, completed from reference TRBV7-9 and TRBJ2-5, reads DTGVSQNPRHKITKRGQNVTFRCDPISEHNRLYWYRQTLGQGPEFLTYFQNEAQLEKSRLLSDRFSAERPKGSFSTLEIQRTEQGDSAMYLCASSPGQGQETQYFGPGTRLLVL.